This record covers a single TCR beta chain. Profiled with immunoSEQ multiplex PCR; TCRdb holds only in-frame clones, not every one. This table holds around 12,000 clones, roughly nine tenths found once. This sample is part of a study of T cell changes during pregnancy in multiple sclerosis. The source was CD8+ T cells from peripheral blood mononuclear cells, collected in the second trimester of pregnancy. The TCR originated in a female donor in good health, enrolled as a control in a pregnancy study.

The CDR3 reads CASTPSGSIGELFF. CDR3 DNA sequence: TGTGCCAGCACCCCCAGCGGGAGTATCGGGGAGCTGTTTTTT. The chain carries TRBV25-1 and TRBJ2-2, with 8 bases that match TRBD2. CDR3 size: 14 residues. Losses at the gene ends were 7 bases for V and 7 bases for J; bases not matched to a gene: 8. Per germline, CDR1 MGHDK and CDR2 SYGVNS.